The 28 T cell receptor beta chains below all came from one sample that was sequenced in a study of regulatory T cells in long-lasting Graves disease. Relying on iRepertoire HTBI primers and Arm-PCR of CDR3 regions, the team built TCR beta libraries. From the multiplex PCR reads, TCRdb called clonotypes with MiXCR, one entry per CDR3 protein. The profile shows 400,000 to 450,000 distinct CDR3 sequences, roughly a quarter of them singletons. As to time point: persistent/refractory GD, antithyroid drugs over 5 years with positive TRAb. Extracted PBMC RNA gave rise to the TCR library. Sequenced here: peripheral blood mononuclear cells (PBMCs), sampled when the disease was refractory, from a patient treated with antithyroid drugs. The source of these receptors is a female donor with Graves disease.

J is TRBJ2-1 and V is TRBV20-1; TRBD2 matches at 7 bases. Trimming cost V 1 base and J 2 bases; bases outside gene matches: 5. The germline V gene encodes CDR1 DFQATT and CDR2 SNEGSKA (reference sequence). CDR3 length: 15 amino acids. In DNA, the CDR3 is TGCAGTGCTAGAGCCCACAGCGGGACCTACAATGAGCAGTTCTTC. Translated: CSARAHSGTYNEQFF.

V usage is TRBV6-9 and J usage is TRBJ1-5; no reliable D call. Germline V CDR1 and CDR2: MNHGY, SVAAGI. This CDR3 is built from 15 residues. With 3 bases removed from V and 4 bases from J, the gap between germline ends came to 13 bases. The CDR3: CASSYGQSPNQPQHF. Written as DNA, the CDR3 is TGTGCCAGCAGTTACGGGCAAAGTCCTAATCAGCCCCAGCATTTT.

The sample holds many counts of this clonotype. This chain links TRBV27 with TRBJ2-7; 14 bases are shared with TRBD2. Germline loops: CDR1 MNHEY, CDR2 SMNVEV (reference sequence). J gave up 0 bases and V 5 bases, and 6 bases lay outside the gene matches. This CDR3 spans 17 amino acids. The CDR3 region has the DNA TGTGCCAGCAGTCGGACTAGCGGGAGGCTCAGCTCCTACGAGCAGTACTTC. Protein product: CASSRTSGRLSSYEQYF.

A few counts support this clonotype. The DNA for the CDR3 is TGTGCCAGCAGCGCCCCTTTGGATGTCATTCAGTACTTC. Its protein is CASSAPLDVIQYF. The chain couples TRBV7-9 to TRBJ2-4; unclear D gene. Germline loops: CDR1 SEHNR, CDR2 FQNEAQ (reference sequence). Trimming took off 5 bases at V and 9 bases at J, with 14 bases between the two ends. The CDR3 runs to 13 residues.

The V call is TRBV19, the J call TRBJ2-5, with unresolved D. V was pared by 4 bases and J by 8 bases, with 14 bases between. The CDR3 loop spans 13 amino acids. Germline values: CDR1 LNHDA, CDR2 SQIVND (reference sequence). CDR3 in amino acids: CASSKGTTATQYF. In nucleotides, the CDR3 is TGTGCCAGTAGTAAGGGCACGACTGCAACCCAGTACTTC.

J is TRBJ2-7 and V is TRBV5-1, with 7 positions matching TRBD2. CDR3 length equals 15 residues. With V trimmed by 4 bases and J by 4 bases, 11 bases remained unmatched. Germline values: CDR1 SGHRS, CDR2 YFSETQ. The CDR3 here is CASSPEGREGYEQYF. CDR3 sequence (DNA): TGCGCCAGCAGCCCGGAGGGCAGGGAGGGTTACGAGCAGTACTTC.

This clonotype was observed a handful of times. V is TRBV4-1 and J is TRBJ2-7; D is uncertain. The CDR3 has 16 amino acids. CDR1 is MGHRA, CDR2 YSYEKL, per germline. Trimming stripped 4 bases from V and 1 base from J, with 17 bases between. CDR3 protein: CASSRFSSLGSYEQYF. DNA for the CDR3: TGCGCCAGCAGCCGTTTCAGTAGTTTGGGATCCTACGAGCAGTACTTC.

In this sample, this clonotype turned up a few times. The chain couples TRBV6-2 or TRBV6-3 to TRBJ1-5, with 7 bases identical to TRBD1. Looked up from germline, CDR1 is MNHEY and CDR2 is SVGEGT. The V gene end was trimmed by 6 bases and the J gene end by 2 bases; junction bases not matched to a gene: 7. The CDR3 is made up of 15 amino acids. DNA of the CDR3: TGTGCCAGCAGATATGACAGGGCGGGCAATCAGCCCCAGCATTTT. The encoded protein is CASRYDRAGNQPQHF.

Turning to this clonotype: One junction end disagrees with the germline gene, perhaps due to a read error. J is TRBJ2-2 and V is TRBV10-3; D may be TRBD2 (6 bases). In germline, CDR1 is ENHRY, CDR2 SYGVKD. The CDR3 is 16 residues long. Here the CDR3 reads CASSYGGLPSHGELFF. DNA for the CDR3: TGTGCCAGCAGTTACGGGGGACTGCCGAGCCACGGGGAGCTGTTTTTT.

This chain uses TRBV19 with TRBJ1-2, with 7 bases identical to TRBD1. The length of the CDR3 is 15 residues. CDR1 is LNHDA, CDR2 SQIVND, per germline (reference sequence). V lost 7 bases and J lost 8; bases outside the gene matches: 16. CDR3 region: CASTKVEGQTYGYTF. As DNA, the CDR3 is TGTGCCAGTACCAAAGTAGAGGGACAGACATACGGCTACACCTTC.

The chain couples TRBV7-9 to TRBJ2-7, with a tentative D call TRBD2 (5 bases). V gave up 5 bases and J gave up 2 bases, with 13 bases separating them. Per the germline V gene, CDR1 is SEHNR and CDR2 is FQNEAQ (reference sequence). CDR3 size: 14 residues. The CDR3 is CASSPPGSAYEQYF. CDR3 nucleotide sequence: TGTGCCAGCAGCCCTCCGGGATCTGCCTACGAGCAGTACTTC.

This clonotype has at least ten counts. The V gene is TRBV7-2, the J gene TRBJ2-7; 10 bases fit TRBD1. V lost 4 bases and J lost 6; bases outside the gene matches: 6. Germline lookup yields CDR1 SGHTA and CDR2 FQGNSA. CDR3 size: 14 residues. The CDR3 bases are TGTGCCAGCAGCTCGGCCGGGACAGGGGTCGAGCAGTACTTC. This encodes CASSSAGTGVEQYF.

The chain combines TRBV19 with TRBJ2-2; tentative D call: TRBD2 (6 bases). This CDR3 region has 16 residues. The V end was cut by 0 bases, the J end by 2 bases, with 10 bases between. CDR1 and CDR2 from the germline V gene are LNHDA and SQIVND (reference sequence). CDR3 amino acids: CASSIDWTTNTGELFF. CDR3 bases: TGTGCCAGTAGTATAGATTGGACTACCAACACCGGGGAGCTGTTTTTT.

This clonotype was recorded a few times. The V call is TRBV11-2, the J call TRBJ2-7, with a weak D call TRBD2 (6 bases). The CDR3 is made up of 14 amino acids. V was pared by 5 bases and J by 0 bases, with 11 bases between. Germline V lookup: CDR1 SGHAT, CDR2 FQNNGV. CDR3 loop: CASSRGDPSYEQYF. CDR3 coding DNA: TGTGCCAGCAGCCGCGGGGACCCCTCCTACGAGCAGTACTTC.

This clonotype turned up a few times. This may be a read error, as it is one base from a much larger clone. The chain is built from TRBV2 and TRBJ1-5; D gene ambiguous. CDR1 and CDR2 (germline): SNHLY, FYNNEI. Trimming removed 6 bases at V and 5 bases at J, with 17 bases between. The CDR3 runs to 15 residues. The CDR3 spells CASRQNFTIDQPQHF. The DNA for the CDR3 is TGTGCCAGCAGGCAGAATTTCACGATCGATCAGCCCCAGCATTTT.

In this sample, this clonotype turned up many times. In DNA form, the CDR3 reads TGTGCCAGCAGCCAAGACCACCGGGACAACGAGATTTATGGCTACACCTTC. Translated, it gives CASSQDHRDNEIYGYTF. The V and J genes are TRBV3-1 and TRBJ1-2; the D gene is possibly TRBD1 (6 bases). This CDR3 has 17 residues. V was clipped by 0 bases and J by 5 bases, with 19 bases between them. Germline-derived CDR1 and CDR2 are LGHDT and YNNKEL (reference sequence).

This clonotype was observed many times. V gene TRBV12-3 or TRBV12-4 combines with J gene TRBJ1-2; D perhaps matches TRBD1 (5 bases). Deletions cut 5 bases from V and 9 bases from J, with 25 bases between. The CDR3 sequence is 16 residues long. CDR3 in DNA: TGTGCCAGCAGTCCGGGTAGCTGGGGGTCCTTATTCAGCTACACCTTC. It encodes CASSPGSWGSLFSYTF.

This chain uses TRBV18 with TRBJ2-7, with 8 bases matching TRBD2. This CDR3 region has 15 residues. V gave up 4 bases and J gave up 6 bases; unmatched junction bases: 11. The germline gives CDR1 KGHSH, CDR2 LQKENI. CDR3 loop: CASSRLGRAVGEQYF. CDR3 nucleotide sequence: TGTGCCAGCTCACGCCTCGGGAGGGCCGTGGGCGAGCAGTACTTC.

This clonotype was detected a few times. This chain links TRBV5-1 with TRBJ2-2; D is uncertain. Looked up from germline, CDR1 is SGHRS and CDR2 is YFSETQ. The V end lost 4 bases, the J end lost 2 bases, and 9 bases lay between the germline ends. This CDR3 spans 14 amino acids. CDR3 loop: CASSEGVNTGELFF. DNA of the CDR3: TGCGCCAGCAGCGAAGGAGTTAACACCGGGGAGCTGTTTTTT.

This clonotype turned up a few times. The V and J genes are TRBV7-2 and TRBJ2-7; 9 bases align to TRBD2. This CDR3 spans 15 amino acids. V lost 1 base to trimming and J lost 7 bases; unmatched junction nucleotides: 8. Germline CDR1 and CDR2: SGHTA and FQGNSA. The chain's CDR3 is CASSLVAGELVEQYF. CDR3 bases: TGTGCCAGCAGCTTAGTAGCGGGAGAGTTGGTGGAGCAGTACTTC. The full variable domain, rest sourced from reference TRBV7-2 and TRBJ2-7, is GAGVSQSPSNKVTEKGKDVELRCDPISGHTALYWYRQSLGQGLEFLIYFQGNSAPDKSGLPSDRFSAERTGGSVSTLTIQRTQQEDSAVYLCASSLVAGELVEQYFGPGTRLTVT.

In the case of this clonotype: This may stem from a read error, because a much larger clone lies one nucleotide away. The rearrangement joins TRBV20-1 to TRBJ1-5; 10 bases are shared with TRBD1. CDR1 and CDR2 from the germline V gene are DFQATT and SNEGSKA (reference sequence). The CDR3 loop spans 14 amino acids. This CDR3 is CSASWDRGNRPQHF. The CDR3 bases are TGCAGTGCTAGCTGGGACAGGGGCAATCGGCCCCAGCATTTT.

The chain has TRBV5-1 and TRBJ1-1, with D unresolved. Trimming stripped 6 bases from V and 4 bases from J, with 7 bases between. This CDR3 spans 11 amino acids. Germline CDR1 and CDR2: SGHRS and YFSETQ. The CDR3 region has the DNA TGCGCCAGCACTGGGAGCACTGAAGCTTTCTTT. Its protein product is CASTGSTEAFF.

The CDR3 here is CASSTSGEQETQYF. The CDR3 region has the DNA TGTGCCAGCAGCACTAGCGGAGAACAAGAGACCCAGTACTTC. The rearrangement uses TRBV9 and TRBJ2-5, with 8 nucleotides matching TRBD2. The junction had 4 bases not matched to a gene; V was cut back by 4 bases and J by 2 bases. The CDR3 runs 14 residues. The germline V gene has CDR1 SGDLS and CDR2 YYNGEE.

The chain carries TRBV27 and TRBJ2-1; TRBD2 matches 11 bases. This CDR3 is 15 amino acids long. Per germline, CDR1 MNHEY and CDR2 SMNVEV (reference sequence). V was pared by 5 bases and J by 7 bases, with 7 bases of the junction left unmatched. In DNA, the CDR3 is TGTGCCAGCAGTCTTAGCGGGAGGGTTAAGAATGAGCAGTTCTTC. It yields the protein CASSLSGRVKNEQFF.

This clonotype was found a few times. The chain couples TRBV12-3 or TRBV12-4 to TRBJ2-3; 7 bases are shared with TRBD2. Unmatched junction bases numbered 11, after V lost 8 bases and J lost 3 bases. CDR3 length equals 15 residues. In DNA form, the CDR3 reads TGTGCCAGCGACGCGAGTAGCGGGCAGACAGATACGCAGTATTTT. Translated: CASDASSGQTDTQYF.

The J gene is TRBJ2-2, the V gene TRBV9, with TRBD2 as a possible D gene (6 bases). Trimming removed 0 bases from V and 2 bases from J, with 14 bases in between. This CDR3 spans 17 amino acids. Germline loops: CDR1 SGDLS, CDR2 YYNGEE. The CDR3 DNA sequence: TGTGCCAGCAGCGTAGCCGGGACTCCTATCAACACCGGGGAGCTGTTTTTT. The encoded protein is CASSVAGTPINTGELFF.

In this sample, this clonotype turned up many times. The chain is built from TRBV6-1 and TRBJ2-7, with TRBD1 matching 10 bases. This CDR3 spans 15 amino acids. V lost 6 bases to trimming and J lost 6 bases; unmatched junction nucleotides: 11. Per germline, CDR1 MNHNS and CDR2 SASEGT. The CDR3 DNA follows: TGTGCCAGCAGACCGTCGGGACAGGGGCGAAGCGAGCAGTACTTC. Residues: CASRPSGQGRSEQYF.

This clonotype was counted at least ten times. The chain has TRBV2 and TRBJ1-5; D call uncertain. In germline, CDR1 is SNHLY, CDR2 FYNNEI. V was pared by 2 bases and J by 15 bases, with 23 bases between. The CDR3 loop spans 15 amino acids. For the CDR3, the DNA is TGTGCCAGCAGTGAACTTTCTATTAGTCCGGCGATGTCGCATTTT. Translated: CASSELSISPAMSHF.